Given below is one TCR beta chain in context. Which antigen it targets is not known. It has no much larger one-base neighbor in the sample; base qualities were not kept. CD8 naive samples consisted of CD45RO-negative cells that were positively selected for CCR7, yielding a CD45RA+CCR7+ population without TemRA cells. The donors were healthy, HIV-negative adults with no recently reported acute infections or vaccinations. Every donor was a Caucasian adult residing in Nashville, Tennessee, USA. Blood was obtained by leukapheresis, after which PBMCs were separated by Ficoll-Histopaque density gradient centrifugation and cryopreserved in liquid nitrogen vapor phase. Analytical flow cytometry was used to check the purity and quantity of every magnetically sorted T cell population. Genomic DNA was isolated from every sorted fraction and measured by UV absorbance on a Nanodrop 2000c. TCR CDR3 regions were amplified from genomic DNA by multiplex PCR using the deep immunoSEQ assay. Extracted genomic DNA from each cell subset was spread evenly across all wells of several immunoSEQ 96-well plates, with each plate serving as a replicate. For sorted subsets, 150 to 200 ng genomic DNA, equal to about 30,000 T cell genomes, was loaded into each replicate PCR. Purified libraries were quantified with a Qubit 3.0 fluorometer, sized on a Bioanalyzer 2100, and re-quantified with the KAPA Library Quantification kit. Each immunoSEQ 96-well plate was sequenced on its own single-read 150-cycle Illumina NextSeq 550 flow cell. The published analysis was carried out like this. Because the immunoSEQ output included only junctional sequences and no quality scores, the filtering could not be the same as the filtering used for full-length reads. Sequences were annotated with PyIR, a Python wrapper for IgBLAST v1.9, and V/J genes and CDR3 were assigned using IMGT germline references. Reads were removed for weak V/J assignments (E-value above 1e-6), missing CDR3, stop codons, out-of-frame junctions, or ambiguous translated residues. V3J clonotypes were defined as sequences sharing an identical inferred V gene, J gene, and CDR3 amino acid sequence. Percentage overlap between repertoires was calculated by dividing the number of shared unique clonotypes by the size of the smaller repertoire. Three approaches were used to assess repertoire richness: RTK rarefaction, the Chao1 estimator, and Recon v2.1 estimates of unobserved clonotypes. Generation probabilities for all TCRbeta clonotypes obtained by the gDNA method from a handful of donors were computed using OLGA. The immuneACCESS repertoire file appears here via TCRdb, limited to in-frame rearrangements. These files lack a portion of the clones; in checked studies, under half of the deficit traces to unresolved V genes, and the cause of the others is not known. D and trimming were read from the DNA, whereas the V and J calls and clone size are those reported in that table. This sample is represented by around 2,000,000 clones; around 96% of them were singletons. The ten most abundant clones make up roughly 1% of the sample.

The V and J ends are trimmed by 6 bases and 3 bases, leaving 10 bases between them. Looking up the germline V gene yields CDR1 SGHVS and CDR2 FQNEAQ. Taken from cysteine to phenylalanine, the CDR3 has 13 residues. Only the CDR3 portion is preserved as DNA: 39 bases, with reading frame beginning at the first base. The data derive from a study of shared clonotypes between healthy human individuals (dated by TCRdb to 2020 to 2021). Study-wide context: A couple of women and a few men aged 18 to 49 years were included in the cohort. For each donor, CD4 naive and CD4 memory were each given three plates, CD8 naive was given two plates, and CD8 memory was given one plate. Blood TCR repertoires of about five healthy adults were deeply sequenced to estimate repertoire size and the extent of clonotype sharing between individuals. Libraries were prepared and TCR repertoires were sequenced by different laboratories using diverse techniques, in order to increase sequencing depth and limit assay-specific biases. Each donor's leukapheresis produced roughly between about 0.85 and 10 billion PBMCs. What the work shows at the level of the full study, not this receptor alone: The small number of donors limited the genetic and exposure-history diversity represented. Estimated clonotype richness was generally larger for naive than for memory subsets. Only blood was sampled, and tissue TCR repertoires likely differ from those in blood. Even with the large sequencing depth, rarefaction of the sorted-subset datasets indicated that sequencing was incomplete. Pairwise subsampling indicated that sequencing depth was expected to affect the degree of clonotype sharing among donors. Around 5.4% of naive CD4, 3.5% of naive CD8, approximately 2% of memory CD4, and around 0.42% of memory CD8 clonotypes were shared across a few donors. Compared with non-shared clonotypes, clonotypes shared by all four sorted-subset donors had higher generation probabilities.

In this chain, TRBV7-8 is recombined with TRBJ2-3; TRBD2 is a possible D gene, resting on 6 matching bases. This sequence originates from a man between 18 and 35 years old in good health. The sample taken for sequencing was naive CD8+ T cells sorted from blood. What the cell subset or site label conveys for this sample: CD45RA+CCR7+. The CDR3 here reads CASRAGVTDTQYF. The DNA sequence reads TGTGCCAGCAGAGCGGGTGTAACAGATACGCAGTATTTT.